Listed below are T cell receptor beta chains from one sample, sequenced in a study of blood T cell repertoires in COVID-19. The table came from immunoSEQ multiplex PCR; TCRdb's copy has only in-frame clones and leaves some out. The sample records about 130,000 clones, over 80% being singletons. The sample consisted of peripheral blood. The source of these receptors is a man in his fifties or sixties with acute or convalescent COVID-19. The CDR3 runs from the conserved cysteine through the conserved F or W. D genes are given only for firm matches. Not every row has a clone size; where given, it reads once, few, many or a size class.

>TRBD1|NA|TRBV2|TRBJ1-1
CASRRTGNTEAFF
TGTGCCAGCAGGAGGACAGGGAACACTGAAGCTTTCTTT
>NA|few|TRBV19|TRBJ1-1
CASTNRVRDTEAFF
TGTGCCAGTACGAACAGGGTTCGGGACACTGAAGCTTTCTTT
>NA|few|TRBV13|TRBJ2-7
CASSLGGTAGKYSYEQYF
TGTGCCAGCAGCTTAGGAGGTACGGCAGGGAAATATTCCTACGAGCAGTACTTC
>NA|NA|TRBV27|TRBJ1-6
CASSFVGDNSPLHF
TGTGCCAGCAGTTTCGTAGGGGATAATTCACCCCTCCACTTT
>NA|once|TRBV28|TRBJ1-5
CASSHGGSNQPQHF
TGTGCCAGCAGTCACGGGGGATCTAATCAGCCCCAGCATTTT
>TRBD1|NA|TRBV20-1|TRBJ2-7
CSASGQGAYEQYF
TGCAGTGCTAGTGGGCAGGGGGCGTACGAGCAGTACTTC
>TRBD1|NA|TRBV5-6|TRBJ1-2
CASSSEQGGGYTF
TGTGCCAGCAGCTCCGAACAGGGGGGAGGCTACACCTTC
>NA|NA|TRBV6-5|TRBJ1-2
CASSYGGINYGYTF
TGTGCCAGCAGTTACGGCGGCATTAACTATGGCTACACCTTC
>NA|few|TRBV6-5|TRBJ1-2
CASSNTQGSLDGYTF
TGTGCCAGCAGCAACACACAGGGATCTTTGGACGGCTACACCTTC
>TRBD1|NA|TRBV9|TRBJ2-7
CASSPGQSYEQYF
TGTGCCAGCAGCCCGGGACAGTCCTACGAGCAGTACTTC
>TRBD1|NA|TRBV30|TRBJ1-1
CAWRRRGLATEAFF
TGTGCCTGGAGGAGGAGGGGGCTGGCCACTGAAGCTTTCTTT
>NA|NA|TRBV5-8|TRBJ2-6
CASSLGQSSGANVLTF
TGTGCCAGCAGCTTGGGACAGAGCTCTGGGGCCAACGTCCTGACTTTC
>TRBD2|NA|TRBV6-5|TRBJ2-3
CASTGTSGSDTQYF
TGTGCCAGTACCGGGACTAGCGGGAGCGATACGCAGTATTTT
>TRBD2|NA|TRBV30|TRBJ2-1
CACPGTSGLGGEQFF
TGTGCCTGTCCCGGGACTAGCGGACTGGGGGGTGAGCAGTTCTTC
>TRBD1|NA|TRBV2|TRBJ1-5
CASRATGGGNQPQHF
TGTGCCAGCAGGGCAACAGGGGGCGGCAATCAGCCCCAGCATTTT
>TRBD1|NA|TRBV30|TRBJ1-2
CAWSGTGGGYGYTF
TGTGCCTGGAGTGGGACAGGGGGAGGGTATGGCTACACCTTC
>NA|NA|TRBV28|TRBJ2-6
CASSLASWWGAGANVLTF
TGTGCCAGCAGCCTGGCGTCTTGGTGGGGGGCTGGGGCCAACGTCCTGACTTTC
>NA|few|TRBV7-9|TRBJ2-6
CASSLRVSGANVLTF
TGTGCCAGCAGCTTAAGAGTCTCTGGGGCCAACGTCCTGACTTTC
>NA|NA|TRBV10-3|TRBJ1-1
CASYGPESDTEAFF
TGTGCCAGTTATGGGCCTGAAAGTGACACTGAAGCTTTCTTT
>NA|NA|TRBV27|TRBJ1-2
CASSFGRGYYGYTF
TGTGCCAGCAGTTTCGGCAGAGGATACTATGGCTACACCTTC
>NA|few|TRBV9|TRBJ1-2
CASSVLQGIGYTF
TGTGCCAGCAGCGTATTGCAGGGGATTGGCTACACCTTC
>TRBD2|NA|TRBV7-2|TRBJ2-5
CASSSVSGRARETQYF
TGTGCCAGCAGCTCCGTTAGCGGGAGGGCCAGGGAGACCCAGTACTTC
>NA|NA|TRBV5-5|TRBJ2-2
CASSFGLARTGELFF
TGTGCCAGCAGCTTTGGGCTGGCGAGAACCGGGGAGCTGTTTTTT
>TRBD2|NA|TRBV7-3|TRBJ2-1
CASSLGTSGNEQFF
TGTGCCAGCAGCTTAGGAACTAGCGGGAATGAGCAGTTCTTC
>NA|NA|TRBV21-1|TRBJ2-7
CASSKATRQSAFGSYEQYF
TGTGCCAGCAGCAAAGCGACTAGACAGTCAGCCTTTGGATCCTACGAGCAGTACTTC
>NA|NA|TRBV29-1|TRBJ2-7
CSVGTGEAYEQYF
TGCAGCGTGGGGACGGGGGAAGCCTACGAGCAGTACTTC